This TCR beta chain appears in the sequencing data of a study of cytomegalovirus exposure and HLA in healthy donors (dated 2017 in TCRdb). For context, the study as a whole: An earlier analysis of roughly 500 of the donors reported more than 250 Gb of sequence data and 100 million to 140 million unique TCR beta sequences from about 179 million T cells. Roughly 300 gigabases of sequencing data and approximately 85 million unique TCR sequences were included in an early release covering roughly 600 HLA-typed donors. Of the 300 to 450 genotyped donors, 65% to 90% were placed in the genetic ancestry cluster associated with self-reported Caucasian donors. The study aimed to test whether signatures of past pathogen exposure could be identified by cataloging public T cell receptors. The T cell repertoires of 550 to 850 subjects were profiled by immunosequencing and related to cytomegalovirus serostatus. Along with the roughly 670-subject first cohort, a separate validation cohort of over a hundred different subjects was used. The study combined high-throughput TCR immunosequencing, statistical association of individual TCRs with disease status, and machine learning to predict cytomegalovirus infection status. In a later analysis, previously published TCR beta repertoires from more than 500 donors were re-analyzed and high-resolution HLA genotyping was added so that TCR occurrence patterns could be studied. Rather than drawing on any new phenotypic data, the later analysis identified candidate immune exposures from TCR beta sequences and the way those sequences occurred across donors. To decide whether each TCR beta V gene segment behaved as functional or pseudogenic, an earlier analysis of fewer than 750 of the donors relied on high-throughput TCR beta sequencing. Donor age, sex, ethnicity and CMV serostatus were collected together with the repertoire data. Genome-wide SNP genotypes for about 55% of the roughly 670 donors were used in a later genetic analysis, which treated that subset as a discovery cohort. All discovery cohort repertoires had been generated on a single sequencing platform. HLA typing included class I and class II loci at four-digit resolution. Typing coverage varied by locus: roughly 620-640 donors for A, B, C, DRB1 and DQB1; more than 500 for DQA1; nearly 610 for DPA1; under 490 for DPB1. Roughly 5 DR-DQ haplotypes were treated as single units for association and clustering because of strong linkage in the cohort. Across some 400 genotyped donors of the cohort, an average of 235,054 unique TCR beta nucleotide sequences per donor were sequenced, and roughly a sixth of those sequences were non-productive.

From cysteine to phenylalanine, the CDR3 is 16 amino acids long. The retained sequence is limited to the CDR3, 48 bases, with the frame set at the first base. This clone was seen only a few times. The specificity of this receptor is unknown. No base quality information exists; no much larger clone differs at one position. Here is what the overall study found, with its caveats: In a later genetic analysis, fewer N-insertions in productive TCRs were reported among donors in an Asian-associated ancestry cluster than the 666-donor mean. At a false discovery rate of 0.05, a later analysis linked some 17,000 TCR beta sequences to specific HLA alleles. Because some donors lacked HLA typing at each locus, the association tests relied only on the typed subset. Most TCR sequences were seen in very few donors, while some public TCRs were found in many individuals. A further reported finding was that TCR beta sequences accurately predicted the HLA-A and HLA-B alleles for most subjects in the first cohort. When HLA alleles, especially DR and DQ, strongly co-occurred, TCR associations were difficult to assign to individual alleles. It was suggested by the authors that the approach could potentially be generalized to other disease states and immunological phenotypes. An association between a missense DCLRE1C variant and V-gene and J-gene trimming of TCR beta chains was found in a later genetic analysis and replicated in an independent cohort. In the study, about 150 TCR beta chains were listed as associated with cytomegalovirus. The classifier was reported to diagnose cytomegalovirus status with high specificity and sensitivity in both the original cohort and the validation cohort. Only TCR beta chains were sequenced in this cohort, and the absence of alpha or paired-chain data limited detectable features. A group of highly shared sequence variants was considered likely to be a technical artifact of the sequencing pipeline. In an earlier analysis of some 500 of the donors, most TCR beta V segments appeared in productive rearrangements about 90% or about 30% of the time, broadly matching IMGT annotations. Compared with equally common non-associated chains, HLA-associated TCR beta chains in a later analysis were more clonally expanded and had lower generation probabilities. In a later analysis, several top co-occurrence clusters were reported to appear linked to parvovirus B19, influenza, CMV and Epstein-Barr virus. Presence/absence analyses assumed roughly uniform sequencing depth across donors, an assumption that may not hold. In a later analysis, TCR association rates were found to vary across HLA loci, with the most associated TCRs seen for DRB1 alleles and the fewest for HLA-C alleles. About 17 rarely observed V segments, including chromosome 9 orphons, were excluded from the earlier analysis of about 610 of the donors because counts were too low. In a later analysis, most CMV-associated TCR beta chains were found to appear HLA-restricted, with HLA associations seemingly driven largely by CMV exposure. In vitro tests confirmed that a few of the cytomegalovirus-associated TCR beta chains recognize cytomegalovirus antigens. Linkage disequilibrium might explain the correlated functional status among segregating V segments, but an unknown experimental factor could not be excluded. Some IMGT-functional V segments, including TRBV6-2 and TRBV6-3, could not be distinguished by the 87-base-pair reads and were therefore excluded. Immune exposure information for the cohort was limited to CMV serostatus.

The cohort comprised 670 or so healthy bone marrow donors. At the time of sampling, all cohort members were nominally healthy, though unrecorded immune exposures were likely present. The donor was CMV seropositive and belonged to the group of 250 to 300 seropositive cohort members. Every donor gave a peripheral blood sample, and the peripheral blood mononuclear cells from that sample were used for TCR beta sequencing. Genomic DNA was extracted from the blood cell samples with the Qiagen DNeasy Blood Extraction Kit. To prepare the library, the immunoSEQ multiplex PCR assay was applied. A mixture of 60 forward primers for TCR Vbeta segments and 13 reverse primers for TCR Jbeta segments was used in the multiplex PCR. Amplification of the CDR3 region of rearranged TCR beta genes was performed with a multiplex PCR assay on genomic DNA. On the Illumina HiSeq System, the amplified TCR beta libraries were sequenced as 87-base-pair reads. The paper's processing steps were these. A later analysis tallied around 80 million unique TCR beta chains across the 650 to 750 repertoires, and around 10 million of those chains were shared by two or more donors. To remove PCR and sequencing errors, raw reads were error-corrected and collapsed into unique sequences using a nearest-neighbor algorithm that merged closely related sequences. V, D and J gene segments were assigned by aligning CDR3 sequences to IMGT reference sequences. Each retained sequence needed at least a six-nucleotide match to both a V gene segment and a J gene segment. Rearrangements were classified as productive when the CDR3 lacked stop codons and remained in frame with V and J, and all other rearrangements were classified as non-productive. CDR3 was defined according to IMGT convention as the region running from the second conserved V-encoded cysteine to the conserved J-encoded phenylalanine. In an earlier analysis of approximately 590 of the donors, sequences lacking an unambiguous match to a single V gene segment were excluded. An earlier analysis of some 500 of the donors classified V segments as functional when productive rearrangements were above 56.7% and as segregating when the standard deviation between donors was above 5%. A statistical classification framework was built to diagnose cytomegalovirus status from the catalog of TCR beta chain sequences. V and J gene assignment, in a later analysis, came from comparing TCR nucleotide sequences with IMGT/GENE-DB human TR gene sequences. A later analysis assigned CDR3 sequences and most-parsimonious VDJ recombination scenarios with the TCRdist pipeline. In a later analysis, each TCR beta chain was defined by its CDR3 amino acid sequence together with its V-gene family, and reads without a unique V-gene family were excluded. In a later analysis, around 600 highly shared, low-generation-probability nucleotide sequences were removed to address suspected cross-contamination and a sequencing artifact. In a later analysis, a clonal expansion index for each public chain was calculated from normalized within-repertoire ranks of inferred template counts. A later analysis computed generation probabilities with a VDJ recombination model fitted to out-of-frame rearrangements, and checked the results against IGoR. In a later analysis, TCR-TCR, TCR-HLA and TCR-CMV co-occurrence was scored with hypergeometric tests, and a repertoire-size bias correction was applied to TCR pairs. A later analysis estimated false discovery rates by permuting HLA or CMV assignments 20 times. In a later analysis, co-occurring TCRs were grouped with DBSCAN, and TCRdist sequence similarity was added when clustering was performed within HLA-allele-positive subsets. Repertoires with fewer than 30,000 or more than 120,000 public chains were left out of co-occurrence clustering, as were several repertoires with anomalous nucleotide sharing. The clones in this table, taken by TCRdb from immuneACCESS, are in-frame only. Not every clone is retained; where verified, under half of the shortfall comes from an unresolved V gene, and the cause of the rest is unknown. Clone size and the V and J calls come from that table; the DNA yielded D and trimming. This sample comprises approximately 150,000 clones, more than 65% of them detected only once. The top ten hold about a tenth of the sample.

Sequencing input: PBMCs. This sequence uses TRBV21-1 and TRBJ2-7; the listed D gene, TRBD1, was not tested against the DNA. TRBV21-1 is shown as a pseudogene. This sequence originates from a young man in good health and CMV-seropositive. The DNA sequence follows: TGTGCCAGCAGCAAAAGGAACAGGGGGTCGTCGTACGAGCAGTACTTC. This yields the protein CASSKRNRGSSYEQYF.